Presented here are 18 T cell receptor beta chains from one specimen sequenced in a study of cytomegalovirus exposure and HLA in healthy donors. In the PCR, 60 Vbeta and 13 Jbeta primers were used. Only in-frame clones appear in the TCRdb table, and some are missing; sequencing was by immunoSEQ multiplex PCR. The sample lists around 150,000 clones, 75% to 90% occurring once. The sequencing input was PBMCs. These receptors were taken from a man between 18 and 35 years old in good health and CMV-seropositive.

The rearrangement links TRBV7-6 to TRBJ1-1; possibly TRBD1 for D (6 bases). Germline V gives CDR1 SGHVS, CDR2 FNYEAQ. The CDR3 runs 14 residues. Trimming removed 5 bases at V and 2 bases at J, with 12 bases between. The CDR3 DNA follows: TGTGCCAGCAGCCCGCAGGGGCTTAACACTGAAGCTTTCTTT. It is translated as CASSPQGLNTEAFF. The full variable domain, its missing parts supplied by reference TRBV7-6 and TRBJ1-1, is GAGVSQSPRYKVTKRGQDVALRCDPISGHVSLYWYRQALGQGPEFLTYFNYEAQQDKSGLPNDRFSAERPEGSISTLTIQRTEQRDSAMYRCASSPQGLNTEAFFGQGTRLTVV.

This clone was found a few times. The chain uses TRBV19 and TRBJ1-2; 8 positions agree with TRBD1. CDR3 length: 14 residues. The J segment lost 3 bases and the V segment lost 3 bases, leaving 3 bases of the junction unmatched. From germline, CDR1 is LNHDA and CDR2 SQIVND (reference sequence). The CDR3 bases are TGTGCCAGTAGTATGCAGGGGGCATACTATGGCTACACCTTC. Amino acids: CASSMQGAYYGYTF.

The V gene is TRBV6-5, the J gene TRBJ1-1; D gene ambiguous. Trimming took off 6 bases at V and 0 bases at J, with 11 bases between the two ends. The CDR3 sequence is 14 residues long. Germline values: CDR1 MNHEY, CDR2 SVGAGI. DNA for the CDR3: TGTGCCAGCAGCAGAGACGGAGTGAACACTGAAGCTTTCTTT. This translates into CASSRDGVNTEAFF.

This clone was detected only once. The chain has TRBV7-2 and TRBJ1-1, with D possibly being TRBD1 (5 bases). The V gene lost 6 bases and the J gene lost 4 bases, with 21 bases spanning the gap. Looked up from germline, CDR1 is SGHTA and CDR2 is FQGNSA. The length of the CDR3 is 16 residues. In DNA form, the CDR3 reads TGTGCCAGCAGTTCTCAGGGTGGGGATCCGAGCACTGAAGCTTTCTTT. Its translation is CASSSQGGDPSTEAFF. The full variable domain, rest sourced from reference TRBV7-2 and TRBJ1-1, is GAGVSQSPSNKVTEKGKDVELRCDPISGHTALYWYRQSLGQGLEFLIYFQGNSAPDKSGLPSDRFSAERTGGSVSTLTIQRTQQEDSAVYLCASSSQGGDPSTEAFFGQGTRLTVV.

This clone was seen a single time. The V call is TRBV27, the J call TRBJ1-2; D perhaps matches TRBD1 (6 bases). With 1 base removed from V and 8 bases from J, the gap between germline ends came to 17 bases. The CDR3 contains 15 residues. Germline CDR1 is MNHEY and CDR2 is SMNVEV (reference sequence). CDR3 residues: CASSLFGSGARGYTF. The CDR3 DNA reads TGTGCCAGCAGTTTATTTGGGTCAGGGGCTAGGGGCTACACCTTC.

This clone was seen a few times. V and J are TRBV6-6 and TRBJ2-1, with 8 bases that match TRBD1. The CDR3 runs to 13 residues. After removal of 9 bases from V and 1 base from J, the junction contained 2 bases not matched to a gene. Germline V lookup: CDR1 MNHNY, CDR2 SVGAGI (reference sequence). DNA of the CDR3: TGTGCCAGTAGACAGGGGTCCTACAATGAGCAGTTCTTC. This translates into CASRQGSYNEQFF.

V and J are TRBV28 and TRBJ2-3, with 9 positions matching TRBD1. The CDR3 sequence is 15 residues long. From germline, CDR1 is MDHEN and CDR2 SYDVKM. V dropped 3 bases and J dropped 3; count of bases not matched to a gene: 4. The CDR3 bases are TGTGCCAGCAGTTTTCGGGACAGGGTTACAGATACGCAGTATTTT. Translated, it gives CASSFRDRVTDTQYF.

This chain links TRBV10-2 with TRBJ1-4; 12 positions agree with TRBD1. This CDR3 has 15 residues. V lost 10 bases, J lost 3 bases, and 6 bases stayed unmatched. Germline values: CDR1 WSHSY, CDR2 SAAADI. Here the CDR3 reads CATGQGALANEKLFF. For the CDR3, the DNA is TGCGCCACGGGACAGGGGGCATTGGCTAATGAAAAACTGTTTTTT.

The V and J genes are TRBV27 and TRBJ2-7; 7 nucleotides line up with TRBD1. Germline-derived CDR1 and CDR2 are MNHEY and SMNVEV (reference sequence). The trim removed 5 bases at V and 4 bases at J, leaving 11 bases unmatched. CDR3 length equals 15 residues. The CDR3 sequence: CASSQSWDSRYEQYF. The CDR3 bases are TGTGCCAGCAGTCAATCATGGGACAGCCGTTACGAGCAGTACTTC.

The rearrangement links TRBV19 to TRBJ2-2, with D possibly TRBD1 on 5 matching bases. Germline V gene lookup returns CDR1 LNHDA and CDR2 SQIVND (reference sequence). CDR3 size: 14 residues. V was cut by 5 bases and J by 4 bases, with 11 bases left in between. CDR3: CASSASGFTGELFF. The CDR3 region has the DNA TGTGCCAGTAGTGCTTCAGGGTTCACCGGGGAGCTGTTTTTT.

The rearrangement joins TRBV15 to TRBJ2-5, with D tentatively TRBD2 (6 bases). The V end lost 3 bases, the J end lost 2 bases, and 13 bases lay between the germline ends. This CDR3 comprises 15 residues. Germline CDR1 LNHNV, CDR2 YYDKDF (reference sequence). In nucleotides, the CDR3 is TGTGCCACCAGCAGGCCCACGGAGGGACAAGAGACCCAGTACTTC. Protein sequence: CATSRPTEGQETQYF.

The chain is built from TRBV7-8 and TRBJ2-7, with no clear D. Trimming shortened V by 6 bases and J by 0 bases, and 9 bases separated the two germline ends. There are 13 residues in the CDR3. CDR1 and CDR2 (germline): SGHVS, FQNEAQ. The CDR3 DNA reads TGTGCCAGCAGTGGTTACAACTCCTACGAGCAGTACTTC. This gives the protein CASSGYNSYEQYF.

The chain recombines TRBV7-6 with TRBJ2-3, with D maybe TRBD2 (6 bases). The CDR3 has 14 residues. The germline CDR1 and CDR2 sequences are SGHVS and FNYEAQ. Trimming removed 1 base at V and 4 bases at J, with 9 bases between. In nucleotides, the CDR3 is TGTGCCAGCAGCTTAGGACTAGGATCAGATACGCAGTATTTT. This encodes CASSLGLGSDTQYF.

This clone is a singleton in its sample. The DNA for the CDR3 is TGTGCCAGCGCTTTCTCGGCAGGCTATGGCTACACCTTC. Translated: CASAFSAGYGYTF. This sequence joins TRBV2 and TRBJ1-2; D gene unclear. Trimming pared 8 bases from V and 4 bases from J, leaving 14 bases between. The germline CDR1 and CDR2 sequences are SNHLY and FYNNEI. This CDR3 is 13 amino acids long.

The chain recombines TRBV5-1 with TRBJ2-7; possibly TRBD2 for D (6 bases). The germline gives CDR1 SGHRS, CDR2 YFSETQ. Deletions cut 0 bases from V and 1 base from J, with 14 bases between. This CDR3 contains 16 residues. The CDR3 spells CASSLDSFRGSYEQYF. CDR3 coding DNA: TGCGCCAGCAGCTTGGACAGTTTTCGGGGGTCCTACGAGCAGTACTTC.

This clone was counted once. This chain connects TRBV9 to TRBJ1-6; D is possibly TRBD1 (5 bases). V was trimmed by 1 base and J by 7 bases, leaving 18 bases between them. The V gene's germline CDR1 is SGDLS and CDR2 YYNGEE. This CDR3 comprises 17 residues. The CDR3 bases are TGTGCCAGCAGCGTATTTCCGAAGACAGCCCCGAATTCACCCCTCCACTTT. Protein sequence: CASSVFPKTAPNSPLHF.

V is TRBV5-1 and J is TRBJ2-5; TRBD1 is a possible D gene (5 bases). Germline V gives CDR1 SGHRS, CDR2 YFSETQ. Trimming pared 1 base from V and 2 bases from J, leaving 12 bases between. The CDR3 spans 15 residues. The CDR3 bases are TGCGCCAGCAGCTTGTGGCCACGGACACAAGAGACCCAGTACTTC. This sequence encodes CASSLWPRTQETQYF.

This clone came up once. V gene TRBV7-2 combines with J gene TRBJ1-2, with D possibly being TRBD1 (5 bases). Germline V CDR1 and CDR2: SGHTA, FQGNSA. This CDR3 has 16 residues. The V end lost 3 bases, the J end lost 3 bases, and 17 bases lay between the germline ends. The CDR3 loop is CASSFLFRVGYYGYTF. CDR3 nucleotides: TGTGCCAGCAGCTTCCTCTTCAGGGTAGGATACTATGGCTACACCTTC.